One and the same sample provided the 21 T cell receptor beta chains below, sequenced in a study of blood T cell repertoires in COVID-19. Some clones are missing from TCRdb's copy, which holds only in-frame ones; the method was immunoSEQ multiplex PCR. Of 100,000 to 150,000 clones listed, more than 75% are singletons. Sequencing was done on a sample of peripheral blood. The source of these receptors is a woman in her fifties or sixties with acute or convalescent COVID-19.

The V gene is TRBV7-9, the J gene TRBJ2-1; TRBD1 matches at 7 bases. The CDR3 has 15 residues. Germline V gene data show CDR1 as SEHNR and CDR2 as FQNEAQ (reference sequence). Trimming cost V 5 bases and J 4 bases; bases outside gene matches: 8. The CDR3 loop is CASSKVGTEYNEQFF. In nucleotides, the CDR3 is TGTGCCAGCAGCAAAGTTGGGACAGAGTACAATGAGCAGTTCTTC.

This CDR3 is CASGLDRPYGYTF. In DNA, the CDR3 is TGTGCTAGTGGTTTGGACAGGCCCTATGGCTACACCTTC. The chain uses TRBV12-5 and TRBJ1-2; D might be TRBD1 (5 bases). Trimming took 1 base from V and 4 from J, leaving 7 bases between them. The CDR3 consists of 13 residues. Per germline, CDR1 LGHNT and CDR2 FRNRAP. Supplemented by reference TRBV12-5 and TRBJ1-2, the full variable domain reads DARVTQTPRHKVTEMGQEVTMRCQPILGHNTVFWYRQTMMQGLELLAYFRNRAPLDDSGMPKDRFSAEMPDATLATLKIQPSEPRDSAVYFCASGLDRPYGYTFGSGTRLTVV.

This clone has a single count. The chain couples TRBV2 to TRBJ1-4; D possibly corresponds to TRBD1 (6 bases). The V end lost 3 bases, the J end lost 5 bases, and 13 bases lay between the germline ends. The CDR3 length is 15 residues. Looked up from germline, CDR1 is SNHLY and CDR2 is FYNNEI. The CDR3 is CASSDGGAGNEKLFF. In nucleotides, the CDR3 is TGTGCCAGCAGTGATGGGGGGGCTGGGAATGAAAAACTGTTTTTT. Combining the CDR3 with reference TRBV2 and TRBJ1-4 gives the whole variable domain EPEVTQTPSHQVTQMGQEVILRCVPISNHLYFYWYRQILGQKVEFLVSFYNNEISEKSEIFDDQFSVERPDGSNFTLKIRSTKLEDSAMYFCASSDGGAGNEKLFFGSGTQLSVL.

This CDR3 reads CASSPLGGAGKTYNEQFF. CDR3 in DNA: TGTGCCAGCAGCCCCCTCGGTGGGGCGGGGAAAACTTACAATGAGCAGTTCTTC. The chain carries TRBV28 and TRBJ2-1, with D perhaps TRBD2 (6 bases). Germline loops: CDR1 MDHEN, CDR2 SYDVKM. The CDR3 is made up of 18 amino acids. With 6 bases removed from V and 4 bases from J, the gap between germline ends came to 25 bases.

The rearrangement joins TRBV7-9 to TRBJ1-2, with D perhaps TRBD1 (6 bases). In germline, CDR1 is SEHNR, CDR2 FQNEAQ (reference sequence). CDR3 length: 14 residues. Trimming removed 7 bases at V and 2 bases at J, with 14 bases between. The CDR3 region has the DNA TGTGCCAGCACAAGTGCAGGGGAGAACTATGGCTACACCTTC. Protein product: CASTSAGENYGYTF. The complete variable domain, with remaining parts taken from reference TRBV7-9 and TRBJ1-2, reads DTGVSQNPRHKITKRGQNVTFRCDPISEHNRLYWYRQTLGQGPEFLTYFQNEAQLEKSRLLSDRFSAERPKGSFSTLEIQRTEQGDSAMYLCASTSAGENYGYTFGSGTRLTVV.

The chain joins TRBV4-1 to TRBJ2-3; D may correspond to TRBD1 or TRBD2 (5 bases each). Germline loops: CDR1 MGHRA, CDR2 YSYEKL. Trimming removed 9 bases from V and 2 bases from J, with 15 bases in between. The CDR3 covers 14 residues. CDR3: CASTQGEPTDTQYF. In nucleotides, the CDR3 is TGCGCCAGTACCCAAGGGGAGCCCACAGATACGCAGTATTTT.

A single count supports this clone. The chain combines TRBV27 with TRBJ2-7; 7 nucleotides align to TRBD1. After removal of 5 bases from V and 5 bases from J, the junction contained 3 bases not matched to a gene. Germline CDR1 reads MNHEY; CDR2 reads SMNVEV (reference sequence). The CDR3 length is 12 residues. The DNA for the CDR3 is TGTGCCAGCAGTCGGGACAGCAACGAGCAGTACGTC. Translating it yields CASSRDSNEQYV.

This clone was seen a few times. V gene TRBV6-1 combines with J gene TRBJ1-5; maybe TRBD1 (6 bases). V lost 1 base, J lost 6 bases, and 19 bases lay in between. Germline V gene sequence: CDR1 MNHNS, CDR2 SASEGT. This CDR3 contains 17 residues. The CDR3 loop is CASSEVRQGTTSQPQHF. The CDR3 DNA sequence: TGTGCCAGCAGTGAAGTCCGCCAGGGGACAACCAGTCAGCCCCAGCATTTT.

This chain joins TRBV2 and TRBJ2-7; tentative D call: TRBD2 (5 bases). The CDR3 length is 14 residues. V lost 6 bases and J lost 0, with 12 bases in between. Germline V lookup: CDR1 SNHLY, CDR2 FYNNEI. CDR3 sequence (DNA): TGTGCCAGCAGCCCGAGGGTTACCTCCTACGAGCAGTACTTC. Translation: CASSPRVTSYEQYF.

The DNA for the CDR3 is TGTGCCAGCTCACCCGTGGGCGGGAGTACAGATACGCAGTATTTT. This sequence encodes CASSPVGGSTDTQYF. J is TRBJ2-3 and V is TRBV18; TRBD2 aligns across 7 bases. Germline V gene sequence: CDR1 KGHSH, CDR2 LQKENI. Trimming at V came to 3 bases and at J to 3 bases, leaving 6 bases not matched to a gene. The CDR3 totals 15 residues.

This chain connects TRBV3-1 (or the pseudogene TRBV3-2) to TRBJ2-3; D may be TRBD1 (6 bases). V was clipped by 2 bases and J by 3 bases, with 12 bases between them. The CDR3 covers 15 residues. CDR1 LGHDT and CDR2 YNNKEL come from the germline V gene (reference sequence). CDR3 sequence: CASSQRGHGTDTQYF. The CDR3 DNA is TGTGCCAGCAGCCAAAGGGGACATGGAACAGATACGCAGTATTTT.

This chain uses TRBV20-1 with TRBJ2-5; tentative D call: TRBD2 (5 bases). The CDR3 sequence is 14 residues long. V gave up 3 bases and J gave up 5 bases, with 16 bases separating them. Germline V lookup: CDR1 DFQATT, CDR2 SNEGSKA (reference sequence). This chain's CDR3 is CSASPPETGETQYF. For the CDR3, the DNA is TGCAGTGCTAGTCCCCCCGAGACGGGGGAGACCCAGTACTTC.

This clone was picked up one time. In DNA form, the CDR3 reads TGCGCCAGCAGTCTGACGGGACTAGCCTATGAGCAGTTCTTC. Amino acids: CASSLTGLAYEQFF. This chain joins TRBV5-1 and TRBJ2-1; 9 positions agree with TRBD2. J gave up 8 bases and V 5 bases, and 8 bases lay outside the gene matches. Germline V gene lookup returns CDR1 SGHRS and CDR2 YFSETQ. The CDR3 has 14 amino acids. The full variable domain, its missing parts supplied by reference TRBV5-1 and TRBJ2-1, is KAGVTQTPRYLIKTRGQQVTLSCSPISGHRSVSWYQQTPGQGLQFLFEYFSETQRNKGNFPGRFSGRQFSNSRSEMNVSTLELGDSALYLCASSLTGLAYEQFFGPGTRLTVL.

The rearrangement links TRBV6-8 to TRBJ2-7; 7 nucleotides agree with TRBD2. Unmatched junction bases numbered 3, after V lost 4 bases and J lost 6 bases. The CDR3 spans 12 residues. CDR1 is MNHGY and CDR2 is SAAAGT in the germline V gene. CDR3 nucleotides: TGTGCCAGCAGTTGGGGGGGTTCCGAGCAGTACGTC. Translated: CASSWGGSEQYV.

This rearrangement joins TRBV6-5 to TRBJ1-6, with TRBD1 matching over 7 bases. The CDR3 loop spans 14 amino acids. The V gene end was trimmed by 6 bases and the J gene end by 4 bases; junction bases not matched to a gene: 3. The V gene's germline CDR1 is MNHEY and CDR2 SVGAGI. CDR3 coding DNA: TGTGCCAGCAGGGCGACAGGGTATAATTCACCCCTCCACTTT. Translating it yields CASRATGYNSPLHF.

The sample holds a few counts of this clone. The genes are TRBV12-3 or TRBV12-4 and TRBJ1-3; perhaps TRBD1 as D (5 bases). V lost 3 bases, J lost 11 bases, and 8 bases lay in between. The CDR3 sequence is 11 residues long. The CDR3 nucleotides read TGTGCCAGCAGTTTTGGGGGGGCCATATATTTT. Amino acid sequence: CASSFGGAIYF.

The CDR3 region is CASSLGADSTYEQYF. In DNA, the CDR3 is TGTGCCAGCAGCTTGGGGGCCGACAGTACCTACGAGCAGTACTTC. The rearrangement joins TRBV5-5 to TRBJ2-7; tentative D call: TRBD1 (5 bases). Germline V gene sequence: CDR1 SGHKS, CDR2 YYEKEE (reference sequence). Trimming left V 0 bases short and J 2 bases short, with 12 bases between. CDR3 length: 15 amino acids.

The V gene is TRBV3-1 (or the pseudogene TRBV3-2), the J gene TRBJ1-2; 8 bases match TRBD1. The CDR3 is made up of 15 amino acids. The V and J ends lost 6 bases and 8 bases, in that order; junction bases with no gene match: 14. The germline gives CDR1 LGHDT, CDR2 YNNKEL (reference sequence). Here the CDR3 DNA reads TGTGCCAGCAGACCATCAGGGGGCTCCCCGTCCGGCTACACCTTC. Its translation: CASRPSGGSPSGYTF.

This clone was seen a few times. This chain connects TRBV13 to TRBJ2-2, with TRBD2 identical over 8 bases. CDR1 and CDR2 (germline): PRHDT, FYEKMQ (reference sequence). Trimming cost V 5 bases and J 5 bases; bases outside gene matches: 13. The CDR3 runs to 17 residues. The CDR3 nucleotides are TGTGCCAGCAGCCCAATCGGGCGGGAGGAATCAACCGGGGAGCTGTTTTTT. Translating gives CASSPIGREESTGELFF.

This chain connects TRBV7-2 to TRBJ1-4, with 7 bases matching TRBD1. Looked up from germline, CDR1 is SGHTA and CDR2 is FQGNSA. With 1 base clipped from V and 0 bases from J, the junction kept 8 bases outside the gene matches. The CDR3 extends over 18 amino acids. The CDR3 here is CASSLVNGQDTTNEKLFF. CDR3 in DNA: TGTGCCAGCAGCTTAGTCAATGGACAGGATACAACTAATGAAAAACTGTTTTTT.

The chain combines TRBV9 with TRBJ2-2; D remains unclear. From germline, CDR1 is SGDLS and CDR2 YYNGEE. Trimming removed 0 bases from V and 5 bases from J, with 5 bases in between. There are 13 residues in the CDR3. The CDR3 bases are TGTGCCAGCAGCGTAGGGCTTACCGGGGAGCTGTTTTTT. The encoded protein is CASSVGLTGELFF.